This TCR beta chain was obtained from a study of shared clonotypes between healthy human individuals. Only a few counts were recorded for this clone. TCRdb's table, derived via immunoSEQ multiplex PCR, lists solely in-frame clones and lacks some. The sample comprises roughly 300,000 clones, about 73% of which are singletons, and roughly 10% rests with the top ten. Germline CDR1 SGHDT, CDR2 YYEEEE. The germline V and J ends were trimmed by 0 bases and 4 bases, with 16 bases remaining between them. CDR3 size: 16 residues. The sequenced sample consisted of memory CD4+ T cells sorted from blood. Subset: CD45RA-negative fraction. This receptor was identified in a man aged 30-40 years in good health. The V gene is TRBV5-6, the J gene TRBJ1-1, with TRBD1 as a possible D gene (5 bases). CDR3 coding DNA: TGTGCCAGCAGCTTGGAGTCGGGGGTGGTGACCACTGAAGCTTTCTTT. This sequence encodes CASSLESGVVTTEAFF.